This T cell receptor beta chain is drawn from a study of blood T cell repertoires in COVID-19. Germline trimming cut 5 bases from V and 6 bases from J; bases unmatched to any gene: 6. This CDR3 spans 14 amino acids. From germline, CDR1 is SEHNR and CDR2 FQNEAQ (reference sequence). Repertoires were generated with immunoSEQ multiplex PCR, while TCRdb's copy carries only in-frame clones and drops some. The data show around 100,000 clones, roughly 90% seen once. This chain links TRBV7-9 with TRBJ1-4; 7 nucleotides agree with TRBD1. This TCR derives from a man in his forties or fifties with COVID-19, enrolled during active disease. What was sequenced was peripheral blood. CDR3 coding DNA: TGTGCCAGCAGCGAAAGGGGGCTGGATGAAAAACTGTTTTTT. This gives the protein CASSERGLDEKLFF.